The following is a T cell receptor (beta chain) sequence with its context. The data were taken from a study of technical replicates of blood from a handful of donors. V gave up 3 bases and J gave up 3 bases, with 15 bases separating them. Germline V CDR1 and CDR2: LNHDA, SQIVND (reference sequence). The CDR3 is 15 residues long. Data came from immunoSEQ multiplex PCR; TCRdb stores just in-frame clones and leaves some out. The sample includes tens of thousands of clones, approximately 75% seen only once; the top ten take around 3.9%. This receptor was taken from a human donor in good health. Some clones in this sample may be carry-over from other donors' samples. The chain is built from TRBV19 and TRBJ2-7, with D tentatively TRBD1 (6 bases). Sample: PBMCs. The chain's CDR3 is CASSMFGQSVYEQYF. Here the CDR3 DNA reads TGTGCCAGTAGTATGTTCGGACAGTCAGTCTACGAGCAGTACTTC.